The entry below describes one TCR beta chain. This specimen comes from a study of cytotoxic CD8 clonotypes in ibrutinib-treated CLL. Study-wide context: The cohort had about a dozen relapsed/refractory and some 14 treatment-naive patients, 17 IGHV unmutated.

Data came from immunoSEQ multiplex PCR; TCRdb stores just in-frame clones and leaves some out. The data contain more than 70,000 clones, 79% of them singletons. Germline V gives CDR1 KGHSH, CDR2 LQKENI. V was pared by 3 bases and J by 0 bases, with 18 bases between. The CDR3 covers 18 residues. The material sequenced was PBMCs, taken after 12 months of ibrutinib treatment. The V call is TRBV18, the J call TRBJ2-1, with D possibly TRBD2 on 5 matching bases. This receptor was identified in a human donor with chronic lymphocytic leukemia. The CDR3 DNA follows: TGTGCCAGCTCACCGAACTCGATCCGGACTGGCTCCTACAATGAGCAGTTCTTC. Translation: CASSPNSIRTGSYNEQFF.